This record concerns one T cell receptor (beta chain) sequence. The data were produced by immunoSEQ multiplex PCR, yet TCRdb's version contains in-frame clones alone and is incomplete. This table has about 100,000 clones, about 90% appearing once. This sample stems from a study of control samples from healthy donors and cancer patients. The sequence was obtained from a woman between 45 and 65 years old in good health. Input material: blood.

The CDR3 region is CASGLGTDYEQYF. DNA of the CDR3: TGTGCTAGTGGTTTGGGGACAGACTACGAGCAGTACTTC. This chain joins TRBV12-5 and TRBJ2-7; TRBD1 is a possible D gene (6 bases). Germline-derived CDR1 and CDR2 are LGHNT and FRNRAP. This CDR3 is built from 13 residues. Trimming removed 1 base from V and 3 bases from J, with 7 bases in between.